This entry lists 24 T cell receptor beta chains sequenced from one sample in a study of T cells in Graves' hyperthyroidism and ophthalmopathy. Amplification targeted TCR beta CDR3 regions from RNA transcripts. The primer set for the first-round RT-PCR of the TCR CDR3 was HTBI. TCRdb passed the multiplex PCR reads through MiXCR, listing each CDR3 protein once. The sample holds 600,000 to 750,000 distinct CDR3 sequences; around 15% are singletons and the top ten take about 14%. Sequencing was done on a sample of blood. The origin of the receptors is a man aged 50 or older with Graves' hyperthyroidism.

The table lists this clonotype with a few counts. The J gene is TRBJ2-7, the V gene TRBV28; 8 bases align to TRBD2. The CDR3 runs 15 residues. Germline-derived CDR1 and CDR2 are MDHEN and SYDVKM. V was clipped by 5 bases and J by 3 bases; unmatched bases: 9. The CDR3 DNA reads TGTGCCAGCAGTGAGGACCCCGGGGGGGACTACGAGCAGTACTTC. Translation gives CASSEDPGGDYEQYF.

This clonotype was counted at least ten times. This rearrangement joins TRBV7-9 to TRBJ2-1; no firm D call. Trimming removed 7 bases at V and 6 bases at J, with 10 bases between. This CDR3 is built from 12 residues. From germline, CDR1 is SEHNR and CDR2 FQNEAQ (reference sequence). The CDR3 here is CASKTPSNEQFF. The CDR3 nucleotides are TGTGCCAGCAAGACGCCCTCCAATGAGCAGTTCTTC.

This clonotype turned up a few times. The chain couples TRBV28 to TRBJ1-2, with 7 bases aligning to TRBD1. V dropped 9 bases and J dropped 4; count of bases not matched to a gene: 11. Germline V gene data show CDR1 as MDHEN and CDR2 as SYDVKM. This CDR3 contains 14 residues. This CDR3 is CASIRGGQVYGYTF. The CDR3 DNA reads TGTGCCAGTATACGAGGTGGACAGGTCTATGGCTACACCTTC.

The chain couples TRBV7-2 to TRBJ2-1, with 7 bases fitting TRBD1. The CDR3 consists of 18 residues. J was trimmed by 7 bases and V by 2 bases; bases with no gene match: 17. Germline CDR1 and CDR2: SGHTA and FQGNSA. The CDR3 bases are TGTGCCAGCAGCTTAAGGGTTGGATCGGACAGGCGATATAATGAGCAGTTCTTC. Amino acids: CASSLRVGSDRRYNEQFF.

Ten or more counts support this clonotype. The rearrangement uses TRBV27 and TRBJ2-5; TRBD1 is a possible D gene (5 bases). The V gene lost 5 bases and the J gene lost 3 bases, with 10 bases spanning the gap. This CDR3 comprises 13 residues. CDR1 MNHEY and CDR2 SMNVEV come from the germline V gene (reference sequence). The CDR3 DNA follows: TGTGCCAGCAGTCCAGGGCGTGAAGAGACCCAGTACTTC. Translation: CASSPGREETQYF.

This clonotype was counted at least ten times. V and J are TRBV6-1 and TRBJ2-2; D not certain. Trimming removed 7 bases at V and 4 bases at J, with 16 bases between. The CDR3 has 15 amino acids. CDR1 and CDR2 from the germline V gene are MNHNS and SASEGT. The CDR3 region has the DNA TGTGCCAGCAATAGAAATGGTGATAGCACCGGGGAGCTGTTTTTT. It codes for CASNRNGDSTGELFF.

This clonotype was counted at least ten times. This chain connects TRBV28 to TRBJ2-2; D may be TRBD1 (7 bases). Trimming left V 7 bases short and J 4 bases short, with 19 bases between. Germline V gene sequence: CDR1 MDHEN, CDR2 SYDVKM. This CDR3 spans 16 amino acids. In nucleotides, the CDR3 is TGTGCCAGCACCCTTGGAGGGGGCGCGTTCACCGGGGAGCTGTTTTTT. Amino acids: CASTLGGGAFTGELFF.

Only one count was recorded for this clonotype. The CDR3 region is CASSILRQGNEQYF. CDR3 nucleotides: TGTGCCAGTAGTATTTTGAGACAGGGCAACGAGCAGTACTTC. The chain uses TRBV19 and TRBJ2-7; 7 bases match TRBD1. Losses at the gene ends were 3 bases for V and 5 bases for J; bases not matched to a gene: 7. The CDR3 contains 14 residues. Germline V gene data show CDR1 as LNHDA and CDR2 as SQIVND (reference sequence).

This clonotype turned up a few times. The genes are TRBV19 and TRBJ2-2; no clear D gene. Trimming removed 2 bases at V and 2 bases at J, with 6 bases between. There are 14 residues in the CDR3. From germline, CDR1 is LNHDA and CDR2 SQIVND (reference sequence). The CDR3 region is CASSIFFNTGELFF. CDR3 nucleotide sequence: TGTGCCAGTAGTATATTCTTCAACACCGGGGAGCTGTTTTTT.

This clonotype was counted between two and nine times. This rearrangement joins TRBV6-5 to TRBJ1-5; the D is unclear. Trimming left V 6 bases short and J 0 bases short, with 12 bases between. The CDR3 is made up of 15 amino acids. Germline CDR1 MNHEY, CDR2 SVGAGI. The CDR3 loop is CASSLTIYSNQPQHF. The CDR3 region has the DNA TGTGCCAGCAGCTTGACGATATATAGCAATCAGCCCCAGCATTTT.

This clonotype was detected many times. The chain has TRBV12-3 or TRBV12-4 and TRBJ1-1; D perhaps matches TRBD1 (6 bases). The CDR3 has 12 residues. V was pared by 1 base and J by 10 bases, with 10 bases between. The CDR3 region has the DNA TGTGCCAGCAGTTTAGGGGACATCCGAGCTTTCTTT. Translating it yields CASSLGDIRAFF.

A single count supports this clonotype. The chain has TRBV7-2 and TRBJ2-2, with 8 bases matching TRBD2. The germline V gene encodes CDR1 SGHTA and CDR2 FQGNSA. The CDR3 has 19 residues. The J segment lost 1 base and the V segment lost 0 bases, leaving 10 bases of the junction unmatched. CDR3 residues: CASSLARTFLAGNTGELFF. CDR3 bases: TGTGCCAGCAGCTTAGCGAGAACGTTCCTAGCGGGGAACACCGGGGAGCTGTTTTTT.

This clonotype showed up just a few times. J is TRBJ2-3 and V is TRBV6-5; D gene uncertain. Germline V gene sequence: CDR1 MNHEY, CDR2 SVGAGI. The CDR3 contains 15 residues. V lost 0 bases to trimming and J lost 0 bases, with 7 bases between them. Here the CDR3 reads CASSYSAASTDTQYF. DNA of the CDR3: TGTGCCAGCAGTTACTCGGCAGCTAGCACAGATACGCAGTATTTT.

This clonotype has a handful of counts. The chain recombines TRBV29-1 with TRBJ1-4; no reliable D call. The CDR3 sequence is 13 residues long. Germline loops: CDR1 SQVTM, CDR2 ANQGSEA. The V end lost 1 base, the J end lost 5 bases, and 8 bases lay between the germline ends. The CDR3 DNA follows: TGCAGCGTTGAAGTAGGTTCCAATGAAAAACTGTTTTTT. Encoded protein: CSVEVGSNEKLFF. The complete variable domain, with remaining parts taken from reference TRBV29-1 and TRBJ1-4, reads SAVISQKPSRDICQRGTSLTIQCQVDSQVTMMFWYRQQPGQSLTLIATANQGSEATYESGFVIDKFPISRPNLTFSTLTVSNMSPEDSSIYLCSVEVGSNEKLFFGSGTQLSVL.

The genes are TRBV18 and TRBJ2-1; the D gene is possibly TRBD2 (5 bases). Trimming shortened V by 0 bases and J by 7 bases, and 16 bases separated the two germline ends. The length of the CDR3 is 16 residues. In germline, CDR1 is KGHSH, CDR2 LQKENI. The chain's CDR3 is CASSPPIIAWRNEQFF. The DNA of the CDR3 is TGTGCCAGCTCACCACCGATAATAGCTTGGAGGAATGAGCAGTTCTTC.

This clonotype was recorded at least ten times. The chain joins TRBV25-1 to TRBJ2-5, with TRBD2 as a possible D gene (5 bases). CDR3 length: 15 amino acids. From germline, CDR1 is MGHDK and CDR2 SYGVNS. The germline V and J ends were trimmed by 1 base and 5 bases, with 14 bases remaining between them. CDR3 residues: CASSESTTGMETQYF. In DNA, the CDR3 is TGTGCCAGCAGTGAATCGACTACCGGGATGGAGACCCAGTACTTC.

In this sample, this clonotype turned up many times. The rearrangement joins TRBV5-1 to TRBJ2-7, with 8 bases lining up with TRBD2. Trimming removed 1 base from V and 0 bases from J; junction bases left unmatched: 6. The germline V gene encodes CDR1 SGHRS and CDR2 YFSETQ. The CDR3 contains 16 residues. CDR3 nucleotide sequence: TGCGCCAGCAGCTTGTCTGTTAGCGGGACCTCCTACGAGCAGTACTTC. Amino acid sequence: CASSLSVSGTSYEQYF.

This clonotype has ten or more counts. The chain recombines TRBV20-1 with TRBJ2-5; no definite D call. The CDR3 length is 14 residues. V was shortened by 5 bases and J by 2 bases, with 15 bases between the two germline ends. The germline CDR1 and CDR2 sequences are DFQATT and SNEGSKA (reference sequence). As DNA, the CDR3 is TGCAGTGCTTTTGCGTCACGGGCTCAAGAGACCCAGTACTTC. It is translated as CSAFASRAQETQYF.

The rearrangement joins TRBV6-1 to TRBJ2-2, with D uncertain. The ends were cut back, 7 bases at V and 8 bases at J, with 8 bases in the middle. This CDR3 is 11 amino acids long. Germline lookup yields CDR1 MNHNS and CDR2 SASEGT. The CDR3 spells CASTEDGELFF. CDR3 in DNA: TGTGCCAGCACCGAGGATGGGGAGCTGTTTTTT.

J is TRBJ2-7 and V is TRBV5-1, with a weak D call TRBD1 (5 bases). The CDR3 has 15 amino acids. CDR1 is SGHRS and CDR2 is YFSETQ in the germline V gene. The V gene lost 0 bases and the J gene lost 1 base, with 11 bases spanning the gap. DNA for the CDR3: TGCGCCAGCAGCTTGGACAGGCTACCTTCCTACGAGCAGTACTTC. Translation gives CASSLDRLPSYEQYF.

The chain links TRBV12-3 or TRBV12-4 to TRBJ1-5; possible D gene TRBD1, 5 bases. The CDR3 spans 12 residues. Deletions cut 6 bases from V and 11 bases from J, with 14 bases between. The DNA for the CDR3 is TGTGCCAGCAGGGCCGCGCGGGGGTCCCAGCATTTT. Encoded protein: CASRAARGSQHF.

This clonotype occurred many times. The J gene is TRBJ1-5, the V gene TRBV12-3 or TRBV12-4; D is possibly TRBD1 (5 bases). V gave up 5 bases and J gave up 2 bases, with 13 bases separating them. The CDR3 runs 15 residues. The CDR3 region has the DNA TGTGCCAGCAGTCGACTCCAAGGGGGCAATCAGCCCCAGCATTTT. Protein sequence: CASSRLQGGNQPQHF.

This chain uses TRBV5-1 with TRBJ1-1; maybe TRBD1 (6 bases). Germline CDR1 reads SGHRS; CDR2 reads YFSETQ. This CDR3 comprises 13 residues. V was trimmed by 2 bases and J by 4 bases, leaving 9 bases between them. Here the CDR3 reads CASSFTGFTEAFF. CDR3 nucleotides: TGCGCCAGCAGCTTCACAGGGTTCACTGAAGCTTTCTTT. The whole variable domain, filled in from reference TRBV5-1 and TRBJ1-1, reads KAGVTQTPRYLIKTRGQQVTLSCSPISGHRSVSWYQQTPGQGLQFLFEYFSETQRNKGNFPGRFSGRQFSNSRSEMNVSTLELGDSALYLCASSFTGFTEAFFGQGTRLTVV.

This clonotype came up many times. V gene TRBV28 combines with J gene TRBJ2-7; D possibly corresponds to TRBD1 (6 bases). The CDR3 length is 13 residues. The V end lost 6 bases, the J end lost 5 bases, and 14 bases lay between the germline ends. Germline CDR1 and CDR2: MDHEN and SYDVKM. The chain's CDR3 is CASSPTYRDEQYF. The CDR3 nucleotides are TGTGCCAGCAGCCCGACCTACAGGGACGAGCAGTACTTC.